Presented here are 7 T cell receptor beta chains from one specimen sequenced in a study of blood T cell repertoires in COVID-19 (dated by TCRdb to 2020 to 2022). The library relied on the immunoSEQ multiplex PCR assay. TCRdb retrieved this table from immuneACCESS and kept in-frame rearrangements only. Not all clones are present; in checked studies, unresolved V genes account for under half, and no reason is known for the remainder. The sample table holds approximately 50,000 clones, of which more than 70% were seen once. The ten biggest clones cover about 6.8% of the sample. Material: peripheral blood. These receptors were taken from a man between 60 and 70 years old with acute or convalescent COVID-19.

Here the CDR3 reads CASSPRVSGTGELFF. CDR3 nucleotides: TGCGCCAGCAGCCCTCGGGTCTCAGGGACCGGGGAGCTGTTTTTT. The chain couples TRBV4-1 to TRBJ2-2, with D possibly matching TRBD1 (5 bases). Per germline, CDR1 MGHRA and CDR2 YSYEKL. CDR3 length: 15 residues. Trimming removed 4 bases from V and 5 bases from J, with 14 bases in between.

The rearrangement uses TRBV30 and TRBJ2-4; 11 nucleotides align to TRBD2. Germline V gene lookup returns CDR1 GTSNPN and CDR2 SVGIG (reference sequence). With 3 bases clipped from V and 7 bases from J, the junction kept 8 bases outside the gene matches. The CDR3 is 15 amino acids. CDR3 DNA sequence: TGTGCCTGGAGCCGGGGACTAGCGGTGGGGAACATTCAGTACTTC. Translated, it gives CAWSRGLAVGNIQYF.

The chain recombines TRBV21-1 with TRBJ2-7; the D segment call TRBD2 is taken from the table without a DNA check. TRBV21-1 is listed as a pseudogene. The CDR3 extends over 14 amino acids. CDR3 DNA sequence: TGTGCCAGCAGCAAAGGTGAGAAAACCTACGAGCAGTACTTC. Its protein is CASSKGEKTYEQYF.

V usage is TRBV7-9 and J usage is TRBJ2-7; unclear D gene. Germline V CDR1 and CDR2: SEHNR, FQNEAQ (reference sequence). The CDR3 totals 14 residues. V gave up 5 bases and J gave up 1 base, with 12 bases separating them. The CDR3 reads CASSEPVTSYEQYF. CDR3 nucleotides: TGTGCCAGCAGCGAGCCTGTGACTTCCTACGAGCAGTACTTC.

This chain joins TRBV18 and TRBJ2-7; weak D call: TRBD2 (6 bases). The CDR3 contains 11 residues. V lost 6 bases, J lost 5 bases, and 8 bases lay in between. Germline V gene data show CDR1 as KGHSH and CDR2 as LQKENI. CDR3 sequence reads: CASSRGDEQYF. CDR3 bases: TGTGCCAGCTCGCGGGGCGACGAGCAGTACTTC.

The V gene is TRBV21-1, the J gene TRBJ1-4. TRBV21-1 is listed as a pseudogene. The CDR3 sequence is 22 residues long. The CDR3 protein is CASSYQRGGHRERGREGEKLFF. The CDR3 DNA sequence: TGTGCCAGCAGCTACCAAAGGGGGGGACACAGGGAGAGGGGTCGGGAAGGTGAAAAACTGTTTTTT.

The J gene is TRBJ1-1, the V gene TRBV27, with D unresolved. Trimming cost V 2 bases and J 4 bases, with 8 bases left between them. Germline V gene lookup returns CDR1 MNHEY and CDR2 SMNVEV (reference sequence). The CDR3 is 13 residues long. The CDR3 DNA follows: TGTGCCAGCAGTTTACCCGGTGGCACTGAAGCTTTCTTT. This codes for CASSLPGGTEAFF.